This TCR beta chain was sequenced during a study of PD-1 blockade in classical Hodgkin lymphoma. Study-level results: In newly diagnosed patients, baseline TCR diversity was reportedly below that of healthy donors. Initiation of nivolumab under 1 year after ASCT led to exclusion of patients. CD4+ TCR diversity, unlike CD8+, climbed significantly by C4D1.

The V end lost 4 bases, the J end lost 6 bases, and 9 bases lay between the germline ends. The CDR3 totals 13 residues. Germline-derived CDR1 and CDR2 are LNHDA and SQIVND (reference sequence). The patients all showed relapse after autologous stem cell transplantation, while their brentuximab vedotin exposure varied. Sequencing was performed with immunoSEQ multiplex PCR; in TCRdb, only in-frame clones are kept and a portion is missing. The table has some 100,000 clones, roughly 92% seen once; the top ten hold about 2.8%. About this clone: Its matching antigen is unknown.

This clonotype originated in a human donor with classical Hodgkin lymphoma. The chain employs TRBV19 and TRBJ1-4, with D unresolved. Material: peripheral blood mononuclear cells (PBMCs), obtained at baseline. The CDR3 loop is CASSTGDDEKLFF. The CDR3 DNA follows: TGTGCCAGTAGTACCGGGGATGATGAAAAACTGTTTTTT.